This T cell receptor (beta chain) was recorded in a study of cytomegalovirus exposure and HLA in healthy donors. The PCR had 60 Vbeta and 13 Jbeta primers. Clones were read by immunoSEQ multiplex PCR, and TCRdb kept only the in-frame ones, dropping some. Found here are roughly 69,000 clones; the top ten clones hold 1.7%. Study-wide points: Presence/absence analyses took donor sequencing depth as roughly uniform. Earlier findings revealed that most TCR beta V segments proved productive either about 87% or about 30% of the time. It emerged from a later analysis that several of the most significant clusters appeared to be linked to common viral pathogens.

Notes on this clone: Its specificity is unknown.

The TCR comes from a woman under 40 in good health and CMV-seronegative. The sequenced sample consisted of PBMCs.

CDR3 region: CASSAGEALLYEQYF. CDR3 coding DNA: TGTGCCAGCAGTGCGGGGGAGGCTCTCTTGTACGAGCAGTACTTC. The chain is built from TRBV25-1 and TRBJ2-7, with D possibly matching TRBD2 (6 bases). Germline CDR1 reads MGHDK; CDR2 reads SYGVNS. Between the trimmed V and J ends, which lost 4 bases and 4 bases, there was a span of 17 bases. CDR3 length: 15 amino acids.